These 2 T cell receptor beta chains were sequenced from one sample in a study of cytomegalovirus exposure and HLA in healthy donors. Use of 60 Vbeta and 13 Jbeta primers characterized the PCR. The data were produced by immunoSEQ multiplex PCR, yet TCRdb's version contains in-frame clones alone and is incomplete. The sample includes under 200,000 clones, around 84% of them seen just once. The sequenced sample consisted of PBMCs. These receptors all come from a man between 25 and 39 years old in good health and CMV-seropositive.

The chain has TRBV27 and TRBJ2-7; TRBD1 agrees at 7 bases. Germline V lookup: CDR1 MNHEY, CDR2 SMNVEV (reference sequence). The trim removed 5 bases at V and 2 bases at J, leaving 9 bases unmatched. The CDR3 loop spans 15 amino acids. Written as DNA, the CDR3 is TGTGCCAGCAGTATAACACCCGGGACAGCCTACGAGCAGTACTTC. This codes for CASSITPGTAYEQYF.

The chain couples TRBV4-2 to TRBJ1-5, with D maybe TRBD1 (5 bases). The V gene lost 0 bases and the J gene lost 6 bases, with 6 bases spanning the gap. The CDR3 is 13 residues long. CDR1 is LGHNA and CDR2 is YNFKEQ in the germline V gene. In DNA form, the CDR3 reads TGTGCCAGCAGCCAAGATCAGGGTCAGCCCCAGCATTTT. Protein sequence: CASSQDQGQPQHF.